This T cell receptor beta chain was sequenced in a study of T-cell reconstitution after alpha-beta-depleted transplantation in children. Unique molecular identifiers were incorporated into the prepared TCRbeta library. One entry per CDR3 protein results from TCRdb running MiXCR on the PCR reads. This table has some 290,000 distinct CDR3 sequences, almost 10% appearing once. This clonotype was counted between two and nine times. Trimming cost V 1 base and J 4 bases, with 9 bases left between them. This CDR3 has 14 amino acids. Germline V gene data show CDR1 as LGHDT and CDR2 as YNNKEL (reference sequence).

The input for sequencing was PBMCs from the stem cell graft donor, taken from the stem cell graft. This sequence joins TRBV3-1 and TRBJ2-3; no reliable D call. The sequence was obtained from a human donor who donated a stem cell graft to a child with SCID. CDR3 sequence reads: CASSQATAADTQYF. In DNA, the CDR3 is TGTGCCAGCAGCCAAGCTACAGCAGCAGATACGCAGTATTTT.